These 19 T cell receptor beta chains were sequenced from one sample in a study of patients with pleural tuberculosis. TCRdb recomputed calls from the reads with MiXCR, one row per CDR3 protein. The sample has about 29,000 distinct CDR3 sequences; 18% are singletons. Material for sequencing was peripheral blood. Source of these receptors: a human donor with pleural tuberculosis.

This clonotype was seen many times. This chain links TRBV20-1 with TRBJ1-5; a weak D match, TRBD1 (5 bases). The CDR3 consists of 16 residues. V gave up 5 bases and J gave up 0 bases, with 17 bases separating them. CDR1 and CDR2 from the germline V gene are DFQATT and SNEGSKA (reference sequence). The CDR3 here is CSAGGRGTHSNQPQHF. CDR3 coding DNA: TGCAGTGCTGGGGGTCGCGGGACGCATAGCAATCAGCCCCAGCATTTT.

Within the sample, this clonotype is medium-sized. The V and J genes are TRBV27 and TRBJ1-1; D is uncertain. Per the germline V gene, CDR1 is MNHEY and CDR2 is SMNVEV (reference sequence). The CDR3 covers 13 residues. Trimming shortened V by 6 bases and J by 4 bases, and 12 bases separated the two germline ends. DNA for the CDR3: TGTGCCAGCAGCCCCTATAGAGGCACTGAAGCTTTCTTT. This gives the protein CASSPYRGTEAFF.

The chain links TRBV5-1 to TRBJ2-5, with 16 bases matching TRBD2. Germline CDR1 SGHRS, CDR2 YFSETQ. V lost 3 bases and J lost 5; bases outside the gene matches: 13. The CDR3 is made up of 19 amino acids. The CDR3 region is CASSSSLGTSGRAWETQYF. CDR3 DNA sequence: TGCGCCAGCAGCTCTTCCTTAGGGACTAGCGGGAGGGCCTGGGAGACCCAGTACTTC.

Comment on this clonotype: At one end the junction does not follow the germline gene, possibly because of a read error. The chain combines TRBV4-1 with TRBJ1-1, with D perhaps matching TRBD1 (5 bases). Germline V gene data show CDR1 as MGHRA and CDR2 as YSYEKL. This CDR3 is built from 13 residues. The CDR3 region is CASSGTRNNEALF. The CDR3 DNA follows: TGCGCCAGCAGCGGGACGCGGAACAATGAAGCTTTGTTT.

In the case of this clonotype: Possible read error: a much larger clone is one base away. The rearrangement uses TRBV7-6 and TRBJ2-7; 10 nucleotides agree with TRBD2. V was clipped by 5 bases and J by 7 bases; unmatched bases: 14. This CDR3 is built from 16 residues. Germline CDR1 is SGHVS and CDR2 is FNYEAQ. This CDR3 is CASSTQREGRLREQYF. The CDR3 DNA follows: TGTGCCAGCAGCACCCAGCGGGAGGGCCGGTTGAGAGAGCAGTACTTC.

This clonotype was detected many times. The gene calls are TRBV15 and TRBJ1-3, with D unclear. The germline V gene has CDR1 LNHNV and CDR2 YYDKDF (reference sequence). The CDR3 has 16 amino acids. The V end was cut by 0 bases, the J end by 2 bases, with 11 bases between. The CDR3: CATSRDPGATGNTIYF. The CDR3 region has the DNA TGTGCCACCAGCAGAGATCCAGGCGCAACTGGAAACACCATATATTTT.

This clonotype was counted ten times or more. The J gene is TRBJ2-2, the V gene TRBV28, with 9 bases fitting TRBD1. The CDR3 runs 16 residues. Trimming cost V 6 bases and J 3 bases; bases outside gene matches: 8. Germline lookup yields CDR1 MDHEN and CDR2 SYDVKM. CDR3 nucleotide sequence: TGTGCCAGCAGATCCACCGGGACAGGGCACACCGGGGAGCTGTTTTTT. It translates to CASRSTGTGHTGELFF.

This clonotype was recorded many times. This chain joins TRBV14 and TRBJ1-2, with D uncertain. Germline CDR1 and CDR2: SGHDN and FVKESK. Trimming left V 6 bases short and J 4 bases short, with 9 bases between. This CDR3 has 12 amino acids. Here the CDR3 reads CASSQDVYGYTF. The DNA of the CDR3 is TGTGCCAGCAGTCAGGACGTCTATGGCTACACCTTC. The full variable domain, in which reference TRBV14 and TRBJ1-2 provide the parts outside the CDR3, is EAGVTQFPSHSVIEKGQTVTLRCDPISGHDNLYWYRRVMGKEIKFLLHFVKESKQDESGMPNNRFLAERTGGTYSTLKVQPAELEDSGVYFCASSQDVYGYTFGSGTRLTVV.

A remark on this clonotype: One end of the junction is discordant with germline, which a read error may explain. The chain has TRBV6-1 and TRBJ2-1, with a possible D match to TRBD1 (6 bases). CDR1 is MNHNS, CDR2 SASEGT, per germline. CDR3 length: 12 residues. CDR3 sequence reads: CVSPLQGNEQFF. The DNA for the CDR3 is TGTGTCAGCCCCCTACAGGGCAATGAGCAGTTCTTC.

This clonotype appeared many times. The chain couples TRBV27 to TRBJ1-5, with D uncertain. The CDR3 is 14 residues long. Trimming stripped 3 bases from V and 3 bases from J, with 9 bases between. Germline-derived CDR1 and CDR2 are MNHEY and SMNVEV (reference sequence). CDR3 amino acids: CASSFLGNNQPQHF. The CDR3 DNA is TGTGCCAGCAGTTTCTTGGGGAACAATCAGCCCCAGCATTTT.

In its sample, this clonotype was seen many times. The genes are TRBV9 and TRBJ1-2; 8 bases map to TRBD1. The CDR3 runs to 15 residues. Losses at the gene ends were 3 bases for V and 5 bases for J; bases not matched to a gene: 9. Germline loops: CDR1 SGDLS, CDR2 YYNGEE. The CDR3 is CASSADGTGVYGYTF. Written as DNA, the CDR3 is TGTGCCAGCAGCGCAGACGGGACAGGCGTGTATGGCTACACCTTC.

The CDR3 nucleotides read TGTGCCAGCAGGAGCGGGACTAGCTACAATGGGCTGTTCTTC. This gives the protein CASRSGTSYNGLFF. The rearrangement uses TRBV6-2 or TRBV6-3 and TRBJ2-1, with 9 positions matching TRBD2. The CDR3 is 14 amino acids. Losses at the gene ends were 6 bases for V and 15 bases for J; bases not matched to a gene: 15. Germline CDR1 and CDR2: MNHEY and SVGEGT.

The table lists this clonotype with many counts. The rearrangement joins TRBV11-2 to TRBJ1-2; 7 bases are shared with TRBD1. The germline V gene encodes CDR1 SGHAT and CDR2 FQNNGV. With V trimmed by 6 bases and J by 7 bases, 11 bases remained unmatched. The CDR3 has 14 residues. This CDR3 is CASSSDRETSGYTF. CDR3 nucleotide sequence: TGTGCCAGCAGTTCAGACAGGGAAACAAGTGGCTACACCTTC.

This clonotype was seen many times. V is TRBV6-1 and J is TRBJ2-1; 10 bases are shared with TRBD2. V shed 6 bases, J shed 5 bases, and the junction held 13 bases outside the gene matches. CDR1 MNHNS and CDR2 SASEGT come from the germline V gene. The CDR3 is 17 residues long. The CDR3 DNA sequence: TGTGCCAGCAGCCAACCCAAGGTTCTAGCGGGGGACAATGAGCAGTTCTTC. Encoded protein: CASSQPKVLAGDNEQFF.

The rearrangement joins TRBV7-9 to TRBJ2-2; TRBD1 matches 9 bases. V was pared by 4 bases and J by 5 bases, with 8 bases of the junction left unmatched. CDR1 is SEHNR and CDR2 is FQNEAQ in the germline V gene (reference sequence). The CDR3 is made up of 16 amino acids. CDR3 sequence reads: CASSWTGTGKTGELFF. DNA of the CDR3: TGTGCCAGCAGCTGGACCGGGACAGGGAAAACCGGGGAGCTGTTTTTT.

On this clonotype: A much larger clone lies a single base off, so this may be a read error. The chain employs TRBV29-1 and TRBJ2-7, with 9 bases matching TRBD2. This CDR3 comprises 14 residues. CDR1 and CDR2 from the germline V gene are SQVTM and ANQGSEA. The V and J ends lost 6 bases and 5 bases, in that order; junction bases with no gene match: 11. The CDR3 protein is CSVDTGTSTHEQYF. The CDR3, as DNA: TGCAGCGTCGACACCGGGACTAGCACCCACGAGCAGTACTTC.

This clonotype was seen at least ten times. The chain joins TRBV20-1 to TRBJ2-7, with 7 positions matching TRBD1. The V segment lost 5 bases and the J segment 8 bases; nucleotides outside the gene matches: 6. The CDR3 contains 11 residues. Per germline, CDR1 DFQATT and CDR2 SNEGSKA (reference sequence). The CDR3, as DNA: TGCAGTGCTCCGGACAGGTTTAAGCAGTACTTC. It codes for CSAPDRFKQYF.

This clonotype has ten or more counts. CDR3: CASSQGDSTKAQHF. CDR3 nucleotide sequence: TGCGCCAGCAGCCAAGGGGACAGCACTAAGGCCCAGCATTTT. The V call is TRBV4-1, the J call TRBJ1-5, with 7 bases matching TRBD1. V shed 1 base and J 11 bases; nucleotides not matched to a gene: 8. Germline CDR1 reads MGHRA; CDR2 reads YSYEKL. The CDR3 is 14 amino acids.

The table lists this clonotype with many counts. V is TRBV19 and J is TRBJ2-1, with TRBD2 identical over 13 bases. J gave up 3 bases and V 5 bases, and 16 bases lay outside the gene matches. Looked up from germline, CDR1 is LNHDA and CDR2 is SQIVND (reference sequence). This CDR3 is built from 20 residues. The CDR3, as DNA: TGTGCCAGTAGTCCCACTCGCCGTTCGGGACTAGCGGGATACTACAATGAGCAGTTCTTC. Encoded protein: CASSPTRRSGLAGYYNEQFF.